This T cell receptor beta chain originates from a study of T-cell memory formation after mild COVID-19. Looked up from germline, CDR1 is KGHDR and CDR2 is SFDVKD. The CDR3 has 15 amino acids. Trimming took 3 bases from V and 3 from J, leaving 14 bases between them. MiXCR, run by TCRdb on the 5' RACE reads, gives a single entry per CDR3 protein. The top ten clones hold 14% of a sample with about 130,000 distinct CDR3 sequences, roughly 15% of them seen once. This clonotype was recorded a few times. The chain couples TRBV24-1 to TRBJ2-7; TRBD1 or TRBD2 may be the D gene (6 bases each). The TCR originated in an adult woman who had mild COVID-19 (a few samples of this study predate the infection). Cell type and time point are not known. The sequenced sample consisted of PBMCs or a T cell subset sorted from them (not recorded which). In DNA form, the CDR3 reads TGTGCCACCAGTGATCCGGGGGACACCAACTACGAGCAGTACTTC. Translated, it gives CATSDPGDTNYEQYF.